This T cell receptor (beta chain) was documented in a study of CD8+CD57+ T cells in acquired aplastic anemia. Notes on the study in general: Patients and controls shared some 30 CD8+ CDR3 sequences.

CDR3 and TCR beta VDJ profiling relied on genomic DNA as the template. TCRdb processed the reads anew with MiXCR; each CDR3 protein has one entry. The table records some 42,000 distinct CDR3 sequences, 65% to 70% of them present only once. CDR3 size: 15 residues. Germline loops: CDR1 SGDLS, CDR2 YYNGEE. V shed 2 bases and J shed 5 bases, with 16 bases lying between them. As regards this clonotype: Its antigen is as yet unknown.

The V call is TRBV9, the J call TRBJ2-5; tentatively, D is TRBD1 (7 bases). Material: sorted CD4+, CD8+, or CD8+CD57+ T cells (not recorded which) from PBMCs. The source of this sequence is a human donor in good health, serving as a control. The CDR3 is CASSVLGGRGETQYF. In nucleotides, the CDR3 is TGTGCCAGCAGCGTTTTAGGGGGCCGGGGGGAGACCCAGTACTTC.